This TCR beta chain was sequenced during a study of CD8 T cells in ankylosing spondylitis. Study-wide findings and caveats: Ankylosing spondylitis blood seemed to carry a telltale TCR beta motif made of eight highly homologous variants.

Libraries of TCR beta came from quantitative 5'-RACE with molecular barcodes. Each CDR3 protein gets one entry after TCRdb re-called the 5' RACE reads with MiXCR. Counted here are fewer than 500,000 distinct CDR3 sequences, about a fifth occurring once; the ten biggest clones make up approximately 15%. J gave up 5 bases and V 5 bases, and 10 bases lay outside the gene matches. Germline assignment: CDR1 SGHAT and CDR2 FQNNGV. The CDR3 has 15 amino acids. Concerning this clonotype itself: What it binds is unknown.

The sequence was obtained from a male donor with ankylosing spondylitis. Sequencing used blood, either unsorted or a sorted T cell fraction (not recorded which). The rearrangement links TRBV11-2 to TRBJ2-7; 9 bases fit TRBD1. The DNA for the CDR3 is TGTGCCAGCAGCGTAACCGGGACAGGGTACGACGAGCAGTACTTC. Protein sequence: CASSVTGTGYDEQYF.